This T cell receptor (beta chain) comes out of a study of blood T cell repertoires in COVID-19. The CDR3 is 15 residues long. Trimming removed 2 bases from V and 3 bases from J, with 11 bases in between. Germline lookup yields CDR1 SGHTA and CDR2 FQGNSA. Clones were sequenced by immunoSEQ multiplex PCR, and TCRdb holds only the in-frame ones, with some missing. The repertoire holds roughly 240,000 clones, with around 89% as singletons. The chain joins TRBV7-2 to TRBJ1-5; D might be TRBD1 (6 bases). Sequencing was performed on PBMCs or T cells enriched from blood (not recorded which). This receptor was taken from a woman between 40 and 55 years old with acute COVID-19. CDR3 in DNA: TGTGCCAGCAGCTTACTGCGGGGGCTCAATCAGCCCCAGCATTTT. It yields the protein CASSLLRGLNQPQHF. The full variable domain, its missing parts supplied by reference TRBV7-2 and TRBJ1-5, is GAGVSQSPSNKVTEKGKDVELRCDPISGHTALYWYRQSLGQGLEFLIYFQGNSAPDKSGLPSDRFSAERTGGSVSTLTIQRTQQEDSAVYLCASSLLRGLNQPQHFGDGTRLSIL.